A selection of T cell receptor beta chains follows, all from one sample in a study of blood T cells in healthy people across ages. TCRdb recomputed calls from the 5' RACE reads with MiXCR, one row per CDR3 protein. The data hold some 550,000 distinct CDR3 sequences, with 40% to 55% observed a single time. The material sequenced was blood. These receptors were obtained from a man at least 80 years old in good health. Both conserved end residues are part of each CDR3. Each record gives: J gene, clone size, V gene, CDR3 length, CDR3 protein. Size is omitted from some rows. Given values are once, few, many or a class for expanded clones.

>TRBJ1-5|many|TRBV6-5|16
CASRKGDRGSNQPQHF
>TRBJ1-4|few|TRBV7-9|14
CASSSGASAEKLFF
>TRBJ1-2|-|TRBV27|15
CASTSDRNLNYGYTF
>TRBJ2-1|-|TRBV5-1|14
CASSRAGGDNEQFF
>TRBJ2-1|-|TRBV6-1|19
CASTPRVASGMWRYNEQFF
>TRBJ2-3|-|TRBV20-1|14
CSASGTSGTDTQYF
>TRBJ1-4|-|TRBV7-2|14
CASSLNRANEKLFF
>TRBJ1-2|-|TRBV18|15
CASSLDRQDLVGYTF
>TRBJ1-2|-|TRBV5-1|14
CASRYTGDNYGYTF
>TRBJ1-2|-|TRBV12-3/TRBV12-4|13
CASTGGVALGYTF
>TRBJ2-2|once|TRBV24-1|16
CASSDLERGNTGELFF
>-|-|TRBV20-1|13
CSAFGTEQETQFF
>TRBJ2-7|few|TRBV20-1|13
CSATGPSGAEQYF
>TRBJ2-3|-|TRBV7-2|16
CASSLWRRAMTDTQYF
>TRBJ2-3|-|TRBV20-1|18
CSARGGVGLAGGGNTQYF
>TRBJ2-1|-|TRBV11-1|14
CASNGEFPGNEQFF
>TRBJ1-4|few|TRBV7-9|15
CASSYTGGFGEKLFF
>TRBJ2-1|few|TRBV12-3/TRBV12-4|16
CASSLAWTGGYNEQFF
>-|-|TRBV6-1|12
CASISRVETQYF
>TRBJ2-3|-|TRBV4-1|14
CASRQGESTDTQYF
>TRBJ1-3|once|TRBV7-2|15
CASSFYPPSGNTIYF
>-|-|TRBV12-3/TRBV12-4|19
CASSPGTSGGAGAKSIQYF
>TRBJ2-3|few|TRBV7-9|13
CASSDRLEGTQYF
>-|-|TRBV5-1|14
CASSVETSGYEQYF